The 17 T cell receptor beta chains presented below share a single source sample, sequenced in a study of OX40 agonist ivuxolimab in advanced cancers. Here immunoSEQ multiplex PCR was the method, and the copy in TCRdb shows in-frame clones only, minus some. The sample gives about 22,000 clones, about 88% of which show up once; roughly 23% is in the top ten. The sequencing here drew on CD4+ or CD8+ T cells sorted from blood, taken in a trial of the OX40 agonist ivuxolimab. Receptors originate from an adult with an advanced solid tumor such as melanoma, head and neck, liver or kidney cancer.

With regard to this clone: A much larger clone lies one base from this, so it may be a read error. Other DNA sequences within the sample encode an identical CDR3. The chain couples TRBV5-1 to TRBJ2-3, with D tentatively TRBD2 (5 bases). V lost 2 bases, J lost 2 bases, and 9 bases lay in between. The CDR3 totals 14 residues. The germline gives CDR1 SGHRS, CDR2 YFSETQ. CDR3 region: CASSFTRDTDTQYF. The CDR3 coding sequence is TGCGCCAGCAGCTTTACTCGGGACACAGATACGCAGTATTTT.

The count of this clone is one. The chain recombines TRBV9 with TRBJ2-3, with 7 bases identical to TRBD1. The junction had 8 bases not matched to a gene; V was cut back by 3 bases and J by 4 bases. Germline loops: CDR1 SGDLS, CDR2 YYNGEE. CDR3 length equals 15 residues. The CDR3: CASSETGTAPDTQYF. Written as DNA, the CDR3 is TGTGCCAGCAGCGAAACCGGGACAGCGCCAGATACGCAGTATTTT.

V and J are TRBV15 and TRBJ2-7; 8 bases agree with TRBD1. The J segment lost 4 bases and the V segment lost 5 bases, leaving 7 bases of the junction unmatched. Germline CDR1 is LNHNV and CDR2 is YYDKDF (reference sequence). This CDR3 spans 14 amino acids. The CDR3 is CATSSLDRGYEQYF. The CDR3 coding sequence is TGTGCCACCAGCTCCCTCGACAGGGGTTACGAGCAGTACTTC.

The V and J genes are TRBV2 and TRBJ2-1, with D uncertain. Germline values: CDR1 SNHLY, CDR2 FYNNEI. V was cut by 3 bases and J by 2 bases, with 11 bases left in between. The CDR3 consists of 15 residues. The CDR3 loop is CASSDNATAYNEQFF. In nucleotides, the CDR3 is TGTGCCAGCAGTGATAATGCAACAGCCTACAATGAGCAGTTCTTC.

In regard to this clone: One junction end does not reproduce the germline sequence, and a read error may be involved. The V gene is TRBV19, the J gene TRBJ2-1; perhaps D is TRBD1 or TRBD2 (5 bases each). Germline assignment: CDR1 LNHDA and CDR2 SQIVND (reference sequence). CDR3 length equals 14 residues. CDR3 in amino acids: CASSGTGSLNEQFF. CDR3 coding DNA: TGTGCCAGTAGTGGGACCGGCTCCCTCAATGAACAGTTCTTC.

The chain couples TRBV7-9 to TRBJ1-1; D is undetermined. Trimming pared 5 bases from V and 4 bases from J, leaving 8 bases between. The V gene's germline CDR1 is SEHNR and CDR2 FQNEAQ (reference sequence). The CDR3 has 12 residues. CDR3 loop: CASSKAVTEAFF. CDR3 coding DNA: TGTGCCAGCAGCAAGGCGGTCACTGAAGCTTTCTTT.

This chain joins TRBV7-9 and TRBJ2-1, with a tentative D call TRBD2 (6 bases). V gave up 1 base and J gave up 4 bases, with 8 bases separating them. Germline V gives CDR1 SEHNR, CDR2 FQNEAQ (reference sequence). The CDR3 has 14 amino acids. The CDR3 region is CASSLGLVYNEQFF. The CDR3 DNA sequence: TGTGCCAGCAGCTTAGGACTAGTATACAATGAGCAGTTCTTC.

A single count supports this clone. The CDR3 DNA reads TGTGCCAGCAGCTTGACCTGGACAGGCCGTTCACCCCTCCACTTT. It yields the protein CASSLTWTGRSPLHF. The V and J genes are TRBV5-8 and TRBJ1-6; 7 nucleotides match TRBD1. Losses at the gene ends were 1 base for V and 9 bases for J; bases not matched to a gene: 7. Germline values: CDR1 SGHTS, CDR2 YDEGEE. The CDR3 is 15 residues long. The full variable domain, its missing parts supplied by reference TRBV5-8 and TRBJ1-6, is EAGVTQSPTHLIKTRGQQATLRCSPISGHTSVYWYQQALGLGLQFLLWYDEGEERNRGNFPPRFSGRQFPNYSSELNVNALELEDSALYLCASSLTWTGRSPLHFGNGTRLTVT.

Written as DNA, the CDR3 is TGTGCCAGCAGCTTAGGACAGGGCGGGATGGAGACCCAGTACTTC. Its protein product is CASSLGQGGMETQYF. The chain recombines TRBV7-9 with TRBJ2-5; D is possibly TRBD1 (7 bases). CDR1 is SEHNR and CDR2 is FQNEAQ in the germline V gene (reference sequence). Trimming took off 1 base at V and 5 bases at J, with 14 bases between the two ends. CDR3 length: 15 amino acids.

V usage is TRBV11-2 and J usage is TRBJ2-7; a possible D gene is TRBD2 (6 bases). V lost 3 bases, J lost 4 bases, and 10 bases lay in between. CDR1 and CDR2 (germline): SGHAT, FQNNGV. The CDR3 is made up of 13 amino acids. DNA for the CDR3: TGTGCCAGCAGCTTGACGGGGGAGTACGAGCAGTACTTC. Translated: CASSLTGEYEQYF. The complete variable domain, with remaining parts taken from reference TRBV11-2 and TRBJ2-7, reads EAGVAQSPRYKIIEKRQSVAFWCNPISGHATLYWYQQILGQGPKLLIQFQNNGVVDDSQLPKDRFSAERLKGVDSTLKIQPAKLEDSAVYLCASSLTGEYEQYFGPGTRLTVT.

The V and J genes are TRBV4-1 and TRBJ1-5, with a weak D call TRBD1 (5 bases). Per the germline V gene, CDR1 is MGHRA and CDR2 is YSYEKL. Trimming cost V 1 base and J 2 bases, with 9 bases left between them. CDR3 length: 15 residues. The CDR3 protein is CASSQATGGNQPQHF. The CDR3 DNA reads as TGCGCCAGCAGCCAAGCCACAGGCGGCAATCAGCCCCAGCATTTT.

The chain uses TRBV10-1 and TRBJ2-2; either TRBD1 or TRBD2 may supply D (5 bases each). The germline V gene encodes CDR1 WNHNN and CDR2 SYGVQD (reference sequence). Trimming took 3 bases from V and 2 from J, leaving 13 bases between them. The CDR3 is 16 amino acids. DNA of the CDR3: TGCGCCAGCAGTGAAGCCCGGGACGGTAACACCGGGGAGCTGTTTTTT. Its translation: CASSEARDGNTGELFF.

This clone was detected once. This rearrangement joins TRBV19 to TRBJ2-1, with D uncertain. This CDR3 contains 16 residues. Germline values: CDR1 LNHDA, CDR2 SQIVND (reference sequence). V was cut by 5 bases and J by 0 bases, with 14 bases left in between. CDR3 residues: CASSPGRWSSYNEQFF. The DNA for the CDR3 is TGTGCCAGTAGTCCAGGACGGTGGAGCTCCTACAATGAGCAGTTCTTC.

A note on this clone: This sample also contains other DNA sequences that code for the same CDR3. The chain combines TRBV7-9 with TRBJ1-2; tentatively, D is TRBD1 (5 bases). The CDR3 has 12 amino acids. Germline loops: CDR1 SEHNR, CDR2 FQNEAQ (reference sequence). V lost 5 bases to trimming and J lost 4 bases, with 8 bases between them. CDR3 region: CASSPGGYGYTF. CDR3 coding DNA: TGTGCCAGCAGCCCGGGGGGCTATGGCTACACCTTC.

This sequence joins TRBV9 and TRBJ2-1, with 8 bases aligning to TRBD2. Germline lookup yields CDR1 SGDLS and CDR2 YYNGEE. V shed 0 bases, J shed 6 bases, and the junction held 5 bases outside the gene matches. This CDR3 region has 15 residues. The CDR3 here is CASSVEAGVANEQFF. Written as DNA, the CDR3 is TGTGCCAGCAGCGTAGAAGCGGGAGTGGCCAATGAGCAGTTCTTC.

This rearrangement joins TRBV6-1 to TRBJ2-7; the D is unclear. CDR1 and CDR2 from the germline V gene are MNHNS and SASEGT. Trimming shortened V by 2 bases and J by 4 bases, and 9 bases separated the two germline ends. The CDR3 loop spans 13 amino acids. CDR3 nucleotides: TGTGCCAGCAGTGAATTCAAAAGGTACGAGCAGTACTTC. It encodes CASSEFKRYEQYF.

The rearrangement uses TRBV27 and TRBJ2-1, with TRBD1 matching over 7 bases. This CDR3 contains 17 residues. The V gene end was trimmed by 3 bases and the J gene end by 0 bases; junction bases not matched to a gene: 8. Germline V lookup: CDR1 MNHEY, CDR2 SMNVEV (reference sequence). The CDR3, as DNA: TGTGCCAGCAGTTTCCGTTCTGGGACAGCCTCCTACAATGAGCAGTTCTTC. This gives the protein CASSFRSGTASYNEQFF.